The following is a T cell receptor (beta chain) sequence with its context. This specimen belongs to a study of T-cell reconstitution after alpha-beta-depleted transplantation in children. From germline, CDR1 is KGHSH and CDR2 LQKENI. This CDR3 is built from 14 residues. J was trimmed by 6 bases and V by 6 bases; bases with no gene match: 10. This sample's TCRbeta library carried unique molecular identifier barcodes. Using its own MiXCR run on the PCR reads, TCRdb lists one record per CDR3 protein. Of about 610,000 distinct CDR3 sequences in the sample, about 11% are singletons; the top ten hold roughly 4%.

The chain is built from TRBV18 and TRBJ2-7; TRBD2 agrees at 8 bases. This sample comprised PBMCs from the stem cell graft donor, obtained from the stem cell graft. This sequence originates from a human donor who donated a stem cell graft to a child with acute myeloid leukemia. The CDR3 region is CASSIRGGAGEQYF. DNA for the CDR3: TGTGCCAGCTCTATCCGGGGGGGCGCGGGCGAGCAGTACTTC. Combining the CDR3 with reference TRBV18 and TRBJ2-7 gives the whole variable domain NAGVMQNPRHLVRRRGQEARLRCSPMKGHSHVYWYRQLPEEGLKFMVYLQKENIIDESGMPKERFSAEFPKEGPSILRIQQVVRGDSAAYFCASSIRGGAGEQYFGPGTRLTVT.